The rows below give T cell receptor beta chains drawn from one sample of a study of T cells in localized non-small cell lung cancer. Repertoires were generated with immunoSEQ multiplex PCR, while TCRdb's copy carries only in-frame clones and drops some. The table has about 40,000 clones, over 75% seen once. Sequenced here: PBMCs, sampled before any cancer treatment. These receptors were obtained from a woman aged 40-69 years with stage II lung adenocarcinoma. The CDR3 runs from the conserved cysteine through the conserved F or W. Each record gives: V gene, J gene, CDR3 protein.

V: TRBV2; J: TRBJ2-7; CDR3: CASSSSAYEQYF
V: TRBV5-1; J: TRBJ1-3; CDR3: CASSLAGDPSGNTIYF
V: TRBV9; J: TRBJ1-4; CDR3: CASSPGTGYNEKLFF
V: TRBV9; J: TRBJ2-7; CDR3: CASSPRDRGTPYEQYF
V: TRBV29-1; J: TRBJ2-2; CDR3: CSVVIQSTGELFF
V: TRBV11-2; J: TRBJ1-2; CDR3: CASSLGLGGGSGGYTF
V: TRBV18; J: TRBJ2-1; CDR3: CASSPIQDNEQFF
V: TRBV28; J: TRBJ2-3; CDR3: CASSSHLGGGGTDTQYF
V: TRBV5-8; J: TRBJ1-1; CDR3: CASSHQAFF
V: TRBV14; J: TRBJ2-1; CDR3: CASSLYYNEQFF
V: TRBV7-8; J: TRBJ1-1; CDR3: CASSLGTGNINTEAFF
V: TRBV5-1; J: TRBJ2-2; CDR3: CASRTGGRRTGELFF
V: TRBV7-9; J: TRBJ1-3; CDR3: CASHGPGAPSSGNTIYF
V: TRBV7-2; J: TRBJ1-4; CDR3: CASSSRTGDEKLFF
V: TRBV5-1; J: TRBJ1-2; CDR3: CASSTSTSHLTGENYGYTF
V: TRBV9; J: TRBJ1-3; CDR3: CASSPQAVRGVGNTIYF
V: TRBV4-1; J: TRBJ2-7; CDR3: CASSQLTGTGAPYEQYF
V: TRBV7-8; J: TRBJ2-6; CDR3: CASSLESGLGANVLTF
V: TRBV19; J: TRBJ1-2; CDR3: CASNVADAIYGYTF
V: TRBV5-1; J: TRBJ1-4; CDR3: CASSLATGKEKLFF
V: TRBV4-1; J: TRBJ2-3; CDR3: CASSLNRDRSTDTQYF
V: TRBV2; J: TRBJ1-1; CDR3: CASRTGQGKNTEAFF
V: TRBV14; J: TRBJ2-4; CDR3: CASSQVRSASIQYF
V: TRBV27; J: TRBJ2-7; CDR3: CASSTTLAGGSYEQYF
V: TRBV28; J: TRBJ1-2; CDR3: CASSFKGYTF
V: TRBV11-2; J: TRBJ2-1; CDR3: CASSILRKPNEQFF
V: TRBV6-6; J: TRBJ2-7; CDR3: CASSYNGDRGLYEQYF
V: TRBV5-1; J: TRBJ2-3; CDR3: CASSLAPGLPQDTQYF
V: TRBV6-5; J: TRBJ2-3; CDR3: CASSSGGAKDTQYF
V: TRBV29-1; J: TRBJ2-2; CDR3: CSARGDRGNTGELFF
V: TRBV5-1; J: TRBJ1-1; CDR3: CASSLGPANTEAFF
V: TRBV6-1; J: TRBJ2-5; CDR3: CASSASGGLWETQYF
V: TRBV6-1; J: TRBJ2-3; CDR3: CASSLSTSTDTQYF
V: TRBV5-6; J: TRBJ1-3; CDR3: CASSPSGRTLSGNTIYF
V: TRBV5-4; J: TRBJ2-5; CDR3: CASRRGGGNQETQYF
V: TRBV5-5; J: TRBJ1-4; CDR3: CASSWDIGDEKLFF
V: TRBV10-2; J: TRBJ1-1; CDR3: CASSDHGRRGTEAFF
V: TRBV6-4; J: TRBJ2-7; CDR3: CAIQDRGRLNEQYF
V: TRBV2; J: TRBJ2-1; CDR3: CASSEFGTSGNEQFF
V: TRBV19; J: TRBJ1-2; CDR3: CASSGSEGLNGYTF
V: TRBV5-1; J: TRBJ2-1; CDR3: CASSYEQYNEQFF
V: TRBV4-2; J: TRBJ1-5; CDR3: CASSLGGRGSNQPQHF
V: TRBV11-3; J: TRBJ2-5; CDR3: CASSLAGRETQYF
V: TRBV5-6; J: TRBJ1-2; CDR3: CASSLVGQGALGYGYTF
V: TRBV7-9; J: TRBJ2-7; CDR3: CASSLRTDRDEQYF
V: TRBV5-1; J: TRBJ2-5; CDR3: CASSSGQGPQETQYF
V: TRBV15; J: TRBJ1-1; CDR3: CATSTRKNTEAFF
V: TRBV6-5; J: TRBJ2-7; CDR3: CASSYGLDYEQYF
V: TRBV7-8; J: TRBJ2-1; CDR3: CASSFPGQGFSYNEQFF
V: TRBV2; J: TRBJ2-2; CDR3: CASSARTGTNTGELFF
V: TRBV5-5; J: TRBJ2-7; CDR3: CASSSQTGGQYEQYF
V: TRBV7-8; J: TRBJ1-2; CDR3: CASSSRGAAAQGGGYTF
V: TRBV6-5; J: TRBJ2-1; CDR3: CASSSGTSGIYNEQFF